What follows are 10 T cell receptor beta chains derived from one specimen sequenced in a study of OX40 agonist ivuxolimab in advanced cancers. The table came from immunoSEQ multiplex PCR; TCRdb's copy has only in-frame clones and leaves some out. Here the sample spans about 63,000 clones, roughly 89% being singletons. Source: CD4+ or CD8+ T cells sorted from blood, taken in a trial of the OX40 agonist ivuxolimab. The receptor source for this set is an adult with an advanced solid tumor such as melanoma, head and neck, liver or kidney cancer.

The gene calls are TRBV27 and TRBJ2-1; tentative D call: TRBD2 (6 bases). V shed 2 bases and J shed 4 bases, with 15 bases lying between them. Germline V gives CDR1 MNHEY, CDR2 SMNVEV (reference sequence). This CDR3 contains 16 residues. CDR3 in DNA: TGTGCCAGCAGTTTAGTCCCCTGGGGGGATTACAATGAGCAGTTCTTC. Protein sequence: CASSLVPWGDYNEQFF.

The chain joins TRBV6-5 to TRBJ2-7; no firm D call. V gave up 6 bases and J gave up 7 bases, with 13 bases separating them. The CDR3 has 12 amino acids. Germline loops: CDR1 MNHEY, CDR2 SVGAGI. The CDR3 sequence: CASSGNGREQYF. The CDR3 DNA reads TGTGCCAGCAGCGGAAACGGGCGGGAGCAGTACTTC.

The rearrangement links TRBV27 to TRBJ2-1, with 9 positions matching TRBD1. The CDR3 is made up of 15 amino acids. J lost 6 bases, V lost 2 bases, and 5 bases had no gene match. In germline, CDR1 is MNHEY, CDR2 SMNVEV (reference sequence). This CDR3 reads CASSLGGTGINEQFF. In DNA, the CDR3 is TGTGCCAGCAGTTTAGGCGGGACAGGGATCAATGAGCAGTTCTTC.

This clone showed up just once. The rearrangement uses TRBV7-2 and TRBJ2-2; D call uncertain. Germline-derived CDR1 and CDR2 are SGHTA and FQGNSA. The CDR3 runs to 13 residues. The ends were cut back, 0 bases at V and 4 bases at J, with 3 bases in the middle. The CDR3 loop is CASSLAGTGELFF. In DNA, the CDR3 is TGTGCCAGCAGCTTAGCCGGCACCGGGGAGCTGTTTTTT.

The chain has TRBV4-1 and TRBJ1-2; D uncertain. V lost 1 base, J lost 0 bases, and 9 bases lay in between. The CDR3 contains 15 residues. CDR1 is MGHRA and CDR2 is YSYEKL in the germline V gene. The DNA for the CDR3 is TGCGCCAGCAGCCAAGCGGAGGGATCTAACTATGGCTACACCTTC. The encoded protein is CASSQAEGSNYGYTF.

This rearrangement joins TRBV29-1 to TRBJ2-1, with a tentative D call TRBD2 (5 bases). Germline CDR1 SQVTM, CDR2 ANQGSEA. This CDR3 spans 13 amino acids. The ends were cut back, 7 bases at V and 2 bases at J, with 12 bases in the middle. In nucleotides, the CDR3 is TGCAGCGCCACAAGGGAGACCTACAATGAGCAGTTCTTC. Amino acids: CSATRETYNEQFF.

The genes are TRBV27 and TRBJ2-7, with TRBD2 identical over 7 bases. Unmatched junction bases numbered 11, after V lost 5 bases and J lost 4 bases. The CDR3 has 15 amino acids. CDR1 MNHEY and CDR2 SMNVEV come from the germline V gene (reference sequence). The CDR3, as DNA: TGTGCCAGCAGTCTTTCGACCGGGACTAAATACGAGCAGTACTTC. Translated: CASSLSTGTKYEQYF.

The chain combines TRBV19 with TRBJ2-7; the D gene is possibly TRBD2 (6 bases). Per germline, CDR1 LNHDA and CDR2 SQIVND (reference sequence). The CDR3 has 14 residues. Between the trimmed V and J ends, which lost 0 bases and 6 bases, there was a span of 12 bases. CDR3 loop: CASSIDLFGGEQYF. As DNA, the CDR3 is TGTGCCAGTAGTATAGATCTATTCGGGGGCGAGCAGTACTTC.

The chain uses TRBV7-9 and TRBJ2-7; maybe TRBD2 (5 bases). V dropped 4 bases and J dropped 4 bases, with 14 bases sitting between them. Germline V gene data show CDR1 as SEHNR and CDR2 as FQNEAQ (reference sequence). The CDR3 is 14 residues long. The CDR3 region has the DNA TGTGCCAGCAGCTCCCCCGGCGGCGGGTACGAGCAGTACTTC. Residues: CASSSPGGGYEQYF.

The rearrangement links TRBV5-1 to TRBJ2-1; 8 bases line up with TRBD2. From germline, CDR1 is SGHRS and CDR2 YFSETQ. The CDR3 runs to 16 residues. J lost 9 bases, V lost 5 bases, and 16 bases had no gene match. CDR3 bases: TGCGCCAGCAGGCCCCCTGTGCGGGGGGCAGGCGGTGAGCAGTTCTTC. Amino acids: CASRPPVRGAGGEQFF.